The 27 T cell receptor beta chains below all came from one sample that was sequenced in a study of control samples from healthy donors and cancer patients. Some clones are missing from TCRdb's copy, which holds only in-frame ones; the method was immunoSEQ multiplex PCR. The profile covers about 130,000 clones, with roughly 94% appearing a single time and 11% to 15% taken by the ten largest. The specimen was PBMCs. The receptors originated from a man in his sixties with colorectal cancer.

This chain uses TRBV5-6 with TRBJ1-5; a possible D gene is TRBD1 (6 bases). V gave up 4 bases and J gave up 0 bases, with 17 bases separating them. The CDR3 covers 17 residues. Germline CDR1 reads SGHDT; CDR2 reads YYEEEE. The CDR3: CASSLHRDLLSNQPQHF. In DNA form, the CDR3 reads TGTGCCAGCAGCCTTCACAGGGACCTTCTTAGCAATCAGCCCCAGCATTTT.

For this clone: Other DNA sequences in the sample encode the same CDR3. The CDR3 nucleotides are TGTGCCAGCTCCCTCTCCTACGAGCAGTACTTC. It is translated as CASSLSYEQYF. The chain combines TRBV7-2 with TRBJ2-7; D ambiguous. Germline-derived CDR1 and CDR2 are SGHTA and FQGNSA. The CDR3 spans 11 residues. V lost 8 bases and J 0 bases, leaving 5 bases between the germline ends.

V gene TRBV6-1 combines with J gene TRBJ1-5; tentative D call: TRBD1 (5 bases). V lost 1 base and J 2 bases, leaving 12 bases between the germline ends. This CDR3 is 16 amino acids long. The germline V gene encodes CDR1 MNHNS and CDR2 SASEGT. The CDR3 DNA sequence: TGTGCCAGCAGTGAAGGGTCAGGGAGTGGCAATCAGCCCCAGCATTTT. Translated, it gives CASSEGSGSGNQPQHF.

The V and J genes are TRBV7-9 and TRBJ1-4, with a tentative D call TRBD1 (5 bases). Germline V CDR1 and CDR2: SEHNR, FQNEAQ (reference sequence). The length of the CDR3 is 15 residues. The V end was cut by 5 bases, the J end by 1 base, with 11 bases between. The CDR3 nucleotides read TGTGCCAGCAGCCTGGGGCGCGGAACTAATGAAAAACTGTTTTTT. Its translation: CASSLGRGTNEKLFF.

DNA of the CDR3: TGTGCCAGCAGCGTAGAGACAGCAACTGAAGCTTTCTTT. Residues: CASSVETATEAFF. This chain joins TRBV9 and TRBJ1-1; D is possibly TRBD1 (5 bases). CDR1 SGDLS and CDR2 YYNGEE come from the germline V gene. The CDR3 consists of 13 residues. The ends were cut back, 0 bases at V and 5 bases at J, with 8 bases in the middle.

The chain employs TRBV5-4 and TRBJ2-7; a weak D match, TRBD1 (6 bases). This CDR3 contains 13 residues. CDR1 and CDR2 (germline): SGHNT, YYREEE (reference sequence). V dropped 4 bases and J dropped 3 bases, with 11 bases sitting between them. The DNA for the CDR3 is TGTGCCAGCAGCATGGACAGAATCTACGAGCAGTACTTC. Its protein product is CASSMDRIYEQYF. Combining the CDR3 with reference TRBV5-4 and TRBJ2-7 gives the whole variable domain ETGVTQSPTHLIKTRGQQVTLRCSSQSGHNTVSWYQQALGQGPQFIFQYYREEENGRGNFPPRFSGLQFPNYSSELNVNALELDDSALYLCASSMDRIYEQYFGPGTRLTVT.

The J gene is TRBJ1-1, the V gene TRBV19, with no clear D. Germline assignment: CDR1 LNHDA and CDR2 SQIVND (reference sequence). The CDR3 totals 15 residues. Deletions cut 3 bases from V and 0 bases from J, with 11 bases between. The chain's CDR3 is CASSMDGPMNTEAFF. CDR3 coding DNA: TGTGCCAGTAGTATGGACGGACCCATGAACACTGAAGCTTTCTTT.

The chain carries TRBV4-3 and TRBJ2-5; D unresolved. The length of the CDR3 is 15 residues. V was trimmed by 0 bases and J by 4 bases, leaving 12 bases between them. Germline V gives CDR1 LGHNA, CDR2 YSLEER. As DNA, the CDR3 is TGCGCCAGCAGCCAAGATAGGCTGTTAGGAGAGACCCAGTACTTC. Translated: CASSQDRLLGETQYF.

The gene calls are TRBV19 and TRBJ2-1, with D possibly called TRBD1 or TRBD2 (5 bases each). Germline values: CDR1 LNHDA, CDR2 SQIVND (reference sequence). There are 15 residues in the CDR3. V lost 7 bases, J lost 10 bases, and 23 bases lay in between. The CDR3 DNA is TGTGCCAGTAATCCGCCCGGGACGGCTTCGTCAGAGCAGTTCTTC. This encodes CASNPPGTASSEQFF.

This chain uses TRBV7-9 with TRBJ1-2; possible D gene TRBD1, 6 bases. Trimming pared 5 bases from V and 2 bases from J, leaving 9 bases between. The CDR3 is made up of 13 amino acids. The V gene's germline CDR1 is SEHNR and CDR2 FQNEAQ (reference sequence). The CDR3 DNA reads as TGTGCCAGCAGCCCAACAGGGAACTATGGCTACACCTTC. This gives the protein CASSPTGNYGYTF.

The chain carries TRBV5-6 and TRBJ1-1, with unresolved D. Germline V gene data show CDR1 as SGHDT and CDR2 as YYEEEE. Trimming cost V 3 bases and J 2 bases, with 8 bases left between them. The CDR3 runs to 13 residues. CDR3 region: CASSYSRNTEAFF. The CDR3 region has the DNA TGTGCCAGCAGCTATAGCCGTAACACTGAAGCTTTCTTT.

The chain has TRBV28 and TRBJ1-1; 12 bases match TRBD1. V was clipped by 6 bases and J by 4 bases; unmatched bases: 6. This CDR3 is 15 amino acids long. Germline CDR1 and CDR2: MDHEN and SYDVKM. CDR3 sequence (DNA): TGTGCCAGCAGCCCTCCGGGACAGGGGGCCACTGAAGCTTTCTTT. Its protein is CASSPPGQGATEAFF.

The chain employs TRBV10-2 and TRBJ1-1, with 10 bases matching TRBD1. CDR1 and CDR2 (germline): WSHSY, SAAADI. V was pared by 0 bases and J by 4 bases, with 2 bases of the junction left unmatched. This CDR3 spans 15 amino acids. CDR3 protein: CASSESRQGATEAFF. The CDR3 DNA follows: TGCGCCAGCAGTGAGTCAAGACAGGGGGCCACTGAAGCTTTCTTT.

The rearrangement joins TRBV6-1 to TRBJ2-5; D remains unclear. The CDR3 sequence is 16 residues long. V lost 2 bases, J lost 1 base, and 14 bases lay in between. CDR1 is MNHNS and CDR2 is SASEGT in the germline V gene. Here the CDR3 reads CASSEPIGRAQETQYF. In nucleotides, the CDR3 is TGTGCCAGCAGTGAACCCATTGGACGGGCCCAAGAGACCCAGTACTTC.

The gene calls are TRBV7-9 and TRBJ2-2, with D unresolved. The CDR3 is 12 residues long. The ends were cut back, 1 base at V and 7 bases at J, with 4 bases in the middle. Germline assignment: CDR1 SEHNR and CDR2 FQNEAQ (reference sequence). The CDR3 region is CASSLVSGELFF. The CDR3 DNA sequence: TGTGCCAGCAGCTTAGTAAGCGGGGAGCTGTTTTTT.

The chain joins TRBV30 to TRBJ1-2; D is perhaps TRBD1 (5 bases). There are 12 residues in the CDR3. V gave up 6 bases and J gave up 6 bases, with 14 bases separating them. Per the germline V gene, CDR1 is GTSNPN and CDR2 is SVGIG (reference sequence). The CDR3 loop is CACQMAGNGYTF. In nucleotides, the CDR3 is TGTGCCTGCCAAATGGCAGGGAATGGCTACACCTTC. Drawing the rest from reference TRBV30 and TRBJ1-2, the complete variable domain is SQTIHQWPATLVQPVGSPLSLECTVEGTSNPNLYWYRQAAGRGLQLLFYSVGIGQISSEVPQNLSASRPQDRQFILSSKKLLLSDSGFYLCACQMAGNGYTFGSGTRLTVV.

This clone appeared a single time. The chain carries TRBV7-7 and TRBJ2-1; no firm D call. CDR3 length: 13 residues. The V and J ends lost 4 bases and 3 bases respectively, with 7 bases between them. CDR1 and CDR2 (germline): SSHAT, FNYEAQ (reference sequence). The CDR3, as DNA: TGTGCCAGCAGCTCTCAGGACTACAATGAGCAGTTCTTC. It encodes CASSSQDYNEQFF.

The genes are TRBV7-9 and TRBJ1-5, with D possibly being TRBD1 (5 bases). In germline, CDR1 is SEHNR, CDR2 FQNEAQ (reference sequence). This CDR3 contains 13 residues. Trimming shortened V by 4 bases and J by 4 bases, and 8 bases separated the two germline ends. For the CDR3, the DNA is TGTGCCAGCAGCTGGAGGGGAAATCAGCCCCAGCATTTT. It yields the protein CASSWRGNQPQHF.

The chain couples TRBV10-1 to TRBJ1-1, with a weak D call TRBD1 (6 bases). Trimming stripped 8 bases from V and 11 bases from J, with 15 bases between. CDR3 length equals 11 residues. Germline assignment: CDR1 WNHNN and CDR2 SYGVQD (reference sequence). CDR3 region: CASGDRDTAFF. The CDR3 coding sequence is TGCGCCAGCGGGGACCGGGACACCGCTTTCTTT.

The rearrangement joins TRBV7-2 to TRBJ1-1; TRBD1 might be the D (5 bases). The germline V gene has CDR1 SGHTA and CDR2 FQGNSA. V lost 4 bases and J 6 bases, leaving 18 bases between the germline ends. This CDR3 comprises 15 residues. CDR3 nucleotides: TGTGCCAGCAGCTCAGCCGGTGGGGGAAGCCCTGAAGCTTTCTTT. The encoded protein is CASSSAGGGSPEAFF.

The rearrangement uses TRBV9 and TRBJ1-1; a possible D gene is TRBD1 (5 bases). The CDR3 is 15 residues long. Trimming shortened V by 0 bases and J by 9 bases, and 18 bases separated the two germline ends. The germline CDR1 and CDR2 sequences are SGDLS and YYNGEE. CDR3 nucleotide sequence: TGTGCCAGCAGCGTAGGCCCACAGCCGACAGAAAAAGCTTTCTTT. Amino acid sequence: CASSVGPQPTEKAFF.

The chain uses TRBV19 and TRBJ2-4; no definite D call. The V gene lost 5 bases and the J gene lost 5 bases, with 25 bases spanning the gap. This CDR3 has 18 amino acids. The V gene's germline CDR1 is LNHDA and CDR2 SQIVND (reference sequence). The CDR3 nucleotides are TGTGCCAGTAGTCTGAACCCGCCTAGTGCCCTGGCGCAAAACATTCAGTACTTC. Translated: CASSLNPPSALAQNIQYF. Looking up the rest from reference TRBV19 and TRBJ2-4 gives the full variable domain: DGGITQSPKYLFRKEGQNVTLSCEQNLNHDAMYWYRQDPGQGLRLIYYSQIVNDFQKGDIAEGYSVSREKKESFPLTVTSAQKNPTAFYLCASSLNPPSALAQNIQYFGAGTRLSVL.

CDR3 sequence reads: CAWSPQRGGTGADTQYF. As DNA, the CDR3 is TGTGCCTGGAGTCCCCAGCGGGGGGGTACAGGAGCAGATACGCAGTATTTT. The chain joins TRBV30 to TRBJ2-3; 10 positions match TRBD2. Germline assignment: CDR1 GTSNPN and CDR2 SVGIG (reference sequence). J was trimmed by 4 bases and V by 2 bases; bases with no gene match: 12. CDR3 size: 17 residues.

V is TRBV6-6 and J is TRBJ2-2; D gene ambiguous. This CDR3 comprises 16 residues. Germline-derived CDR1 and CDR2 are MNHNY and SVGAGI (reference sequence). Trimming pared 0 bases from V and 4 bases from J, leaving 12 bases between. The CDR3 DNA sequence: TGTGCCAGCAGTTACTCGAGGCTAACCCCCACCGGGGAGCTGTTTTTT. It yields the protein CASSYSRLTPTGELFF.

This chain connects TRBV5-1 to TRBJ1-3, with D maybe TRBD1 (6 bases). Trimming stripped 4 bases from V and 1 base from J, with 12 bases between. Germline values: CDR1 SGHRS, CDR2 YFSETQ. The CDR3 sequence is 15 residues long. The CDR3 sequence is CASSGPQGSGNTIYF. The CDR3 nucleotides read TGCGCCAGCAGCGGCCCACAGGGATCTGGAAACACCATATATTTT.

The gene calls are TRBV5-6 and TRBJ1-1; D is ambiguous. Trimming pared 1 base from V and 8 bases from J, leaving 9 bases between. This CDR3 is 12 amino acids long. Germline assignment: CDR1 SGHDT and CDR2 YYEEEE. CDR3 sequence (DNA): TGTGCCAGCAGCTTGAACCCAGAGGAAGCTTTCTTT. Translating it yields CASSLNPEEAFF.

This clone occurred once. The chain combines TRBV7-2 with TRBJ2-5, with a weak D call TRBD1 (5 bases). This CDR3 comprises 14 residues. Trimming left V 0 bases short and J 3 bases short, with 8 bases between. The germline gives CDR1 SGHTA, CDR2 FQGNSA. The CDR3 spells CASSLAGLKETQYF. CDR3 bases: TGTGCCAGCAGCTTAGCGGGGCTAAAAGAGACCCAGTACTTC.